Presented here are 18 T cell receptor beta chains from one specimen sequenced in a study of OX40 agonist ivuxolimab in advanced cancers. The library was obtained by the immunoSEQ multiplex PCR assay. The immuneACCESS repertoire file appears here via TCRdb, limited to in-frame rearrangements. These files lack a portion of the clones; in checked studies, under half of the deficit traces to unresolved V genes, and the cause of the others is not known. The sample table shows tens of thousands of clones, and just under 95% are seen once. The ten largest clones represent 0.55% to 0.75% of the sample. Sequencing used CD4+ or CD8+ T cells sorted from blood, obtained in a trial of the OX40 agonist ivuxolimab. Receptors originate from an adult with an advanced solid tumor such as melanoma, head and neck, liver or kidney cancer.

V is TRBV6-5 and J is TRBJ1-3; D not resolved. The CDR3 has 15 residues. CDR1 and CDR2 from the germline V gene are MNHEY and SVGAGI. Trimming left V 4 bases short and J 4 bases short, with 14 bases between. CDR3 sequence (DNA): TGTGCCAGCAGTTTCGGCCTCGGTCTCGGAAACACCATATATTTT. Translation gives CASSFGLGLGNTIYF.

The J gene is TRBJ2-5, the V gene TRBV4-1; possibly TRBD2 for D (5 bases). Germline V gives CDR1 MGHRA, CDR2 YSYEKL. The CDR3 contains 16 residues. V lost 3 bases and J lost 1, with 15 bases in between. The DNA for the CDR3 is TGCGCCAGCAGCCAGATGGACGGGGTTCCCCAAGAGACCCAGTACTTC. This encodes CASSQMDGVPQETQYF.

This chain joins TRBV5-4 and TRBJ2-5; 10 bases are a match to TRBD2. The CDR3 extends over 14 amino acids. Germline CDR1 reads SGHNT; CDR2 reads YYREEE (reference sequence). The J segment lost 4 bases and the V segment lost 1 base, leaving 1 base of the junction unmatched. The CDR3 nucleotides read TGTGCCAGCAGCTTGCAGCGGGAGGGAGAGACCCAGTACTTC. Its protein product is CASSLQREGETQYF.

The chain has TRBV6-1 and TRBJ2-1; the D gene is possibly TRBD2 (6 bases). Germline lookup yields CDR1 MNHNS and CDR2 SASEGT. Trimming shortened V by 4 bases and J by 5 bases, and 12 bases separated the two germline ends. The CDR3 totals 14 residues. CDR3 region: CASSGGGVNNEQFF. The CDR3 nucleotides are TGTGCCAGCAGTGGGGGAGGTGTAAACAATGAGCAGTTCTTC.

The V and J genes are TRBV5-1 and TRBJ2-2; a weak D match, TRBD1 (6 bases). The CDR3 runs 15 residues. Germline CDR1 is SGHRS and CDR2 is YFSETQ. V was cut by 4 bases and J by 3 bases, with 13 bases left in between. The CDR3 here is CASSPRTAYTGELFF. CDR3 coding DNA: TGCGCCAGCAGCCCAAGGACAGCTTACACCGGGGAGCTGTTTTTT.

This sequence joins TRBV7-3 and TRBJ2-5, with a tentative D call TRBD1 (5 bases). The germline gives CDR1 SGHTA, CDR2 FQGTGA. The CDR3 has 16 residues. Deletions cut 2 bases from V and 5 bases from J, with 18 bases between. CDR3 in amino acids: CASSLVGRQGRETQYF. In DNA, the CDR3 is TGTGCCAGCAGCTTAGTAGGGCGCCAGGGTCGGGAGACCCAGTACTTC.

The genes are TRBV19 and TRBJ2-5, with no clear D. Germline loops: CDR1 LNHDA, CDR2 SQIVND (reference sequence). Trimming stripped 4 bases from V and 4 bases from J, with 13 bases between. The CDR3 length is 14 residues. Here the CDR3 DNA reads TGTGCCAGTAGTACACGGACGGATGGAGAGACCCAGTACTTC. Protein product: CASSTRTDGETQYF. The variable domain in full, completed from reference TRBV19 and TRBJ2-5, reads DGGITQSPKYLFRKEGQNVTLSCEQNLNHDAMYWYRQDPGQGLRLIYYSQIVNDFQKGDIAEGYSVSREKKESFPLTVTSAQKNPTAFYLCASSTRTDGETQYFGPGTRLLVL.

The chain combines TRBV25-1 with TRBJ2-4; the match to TRBD1 covers 7 bases. Germline V CDR1 and CDR2: MGHDK, SYGVNS. The CDR3 sequence is 11 residues long. V lost 3 bases and J lost 14; bases outside the gene matches: 4. Here the CDR3 DNA reads TGTGCCAGCAGTGAGGCCGGGACAGAGTACTTC. It encodes CASSEAGTEYF.

The chain is built from TRBV7-9 and TRBJ1-2, with TRBD1 as a possible D gene (6 bases). V lost 4 bases and J 8 bases, leaving 17 bases between the germline ends. The germline CDR1 and CDR2 sequences are SEHNR and FQNEAQ (reference sequence). This CDR3 has 14 residues. The CDR3 loop is CASSSLGGSVGYTF. In DNA, the CDR3 is TGTGCCAGCAGCTCCCTGGGGGGCTCAGTAGGCTACACCTTC.

The rearrangement links TRBV11-1 to TRBJ2-4; 7 bases line up with TRBD1. The trim removed 5 bases at V and 5 bases at J, leaving 6 bases unmatched. CDR3 length: 14 residues. Germline V gives CDR1 SGHAT, CDR2 FQDESV (reference sequence). The CDR3 DNA is TGTGCCAGCAGCCCCCGGGACAGACAAAACATTCAGTACTTC. Amino acids: CASSPRDRQNIQYF.

V and J are TRBV25-1 and TRBJ1-2; TRBD1 is a possible D gene (5 bases). CDR1 and CDR2 (germline): MGHDK, SYGVNS. This CDR3 has 14 residues. Trimming cost V 6 bases and J 4 bases, with 15 bases left between them. The CDR3 region has the DNA TGTGCCAGCAGCCCACCGGGACTCATCTATGGCTACACCTTC. Translated, it gives CASSPPGLIYGYTF.

CDR3 DNA: TGTGCCAGCAGCTTATTCGGGACTAGCGGAAAAGAGACCCAGTACTTC. As protein: CASSLFGTSGKETQYF. The rearrangement links TRBV13 to TRBJ2-5, with TRBD2 matching 11 bases. V gave up 2 bases and J gave up 3 bases; unmatched junction bases: 5. The CDR3 contains 16 residues. From germline, CDR1 is PRHDT and CDR2 FYEKMQ (reference sequence).

The V call is TRBV30, the J call TRBJ2-2; D remains unclear. The CDR3 is 15 amino acids. Trimming removed 0 bases from V and 0 bases from J, with 8 bases in between. Germline CDR1 and CDR2: GTSNPN and SVGIG (reference sequence). The CDR3 is CAWSVPEANTGELFF. The CDR3 DNA reads TGTGCCTGGAGTGTGCCCGAGGCGAACACCGGGGAGCTGTTTTTT.

This chain connects TRBV7-9 to TRBJ2-1; 10 bases align to TRBD2. Germline V gene lookup returns CDR1 SEHNR and CDR2 FQNEAQ (reference sequence). There are 16 residues in the CDR3. Trimming removed 3 bases from V and 7 bases from J; junction bases left unmatched: 9. Here the CDR3 DNA reads TGTGCCAGCAGCTTCCTAGCGGGAGTCAGTGATAATGAGCAGTTCTTC. Translated: CASSFLAGVSDNEQFF.

The chain carries TRBV21-1 and TRBJ2-2; the D call of TRBD1 is as the table states it, not checked on the DNA. TRBV21-1 is given as a pseudogene. This CDR3 region has 17 residues. CDR3 sequence: CASRGLGQGSNTGELFF. CDR3 in DNA: TGTGCCAGCAGGGGACTGGGACAGGGTTCGAACACCGGGGAGCTGTTTTTT.

The CDR3 loop is CASSVSGPKGELFF. The CDR3 region has the DNA TGTGCCAGCAGTGTCTCAGGGCCCAAGGGGGAGCTGTTTTTT. The J gene is TRBJ2-2, the V gene TRBV6-1, with D possibly being TRBD1 (5 bases). This CDR3 has 14 amino acids. V shed 4 bases and J shed 8 bases, with 14 bases lying between them. The germline V gene encodes CDR1 MNHNS and CDR2 SASEGT.

V usage is TRBV29-1 and J usage is TRBJ2-3; maybe TRBD1 (5 bases). CDR1 is SQVTM, CDR2 ANQGSEA, per germline. The CDR3 loop spans 14 amino acids. V gave up 7 bases and J gave up 2 bases, with 16 bases separating them. CDR3 in amino acids: CSARGVSNTDTQYF. The CDR3 region has the DNA TGCAGCGCAAGGGGTGTCTCTAACACAGATACGCAGTATTTT.

The gene calls are TRBV7-9 and TRBJ1-1; tentative D call: TRBD1 (6 bases). The V gene's germline CDR1 is SEHNR and CDR2 FQNEAQ (reference sequence). This CDR3 contains 14 residues. V lost 4 bases, J lost 2 bases, and 11 bases lay in between. Here the CDR3 DNA reads TGTGCCAGCAGCTCCGGGACATATAACACTGAAGCTTTCTTT. This codes for CASSSGTYNTEAFF.